Below are 8 T cell receptor beta chains sequenced from a single sample in a study of T cell clonality in common variable immunodeficiency. Profiled with immunoSEQ multiplex PCR; TCRdb holds only in-frame clones, not every one. Recorded here are some 60,000 clones, with no singletons, and the ten leading clones hold more than 1.5%. Sequenced material: peripheral blood mononuclear cells. These receptors were taken from a person between 18 and 75 years old in good health.

Note on this clone: The read gets to within 3 residues of the CDR3 end, and the germline J gene fills in the rest. The chain combines TRBV18 with TRBJ1-1, with 7 bases that match TRBD1. Germline V lookup: CDR1 KGHSH, CDR2 LQKENI. There are 16 residues in the CDR3. Trimming removed 3 bases from V and 3 bases from J; junction bases left unmatched: 10. CDR3 sequence reads: CASSPQPGQPYTEAFF. The DNA read from the CDR3 is TGTGCCAGCTCACCGCAACCGGGACAGCCTTACACTGAA.

This clone was seen repeatedly, ten times or more. The CDR3 end falls 3 residues outside the read, so it is completed with the germline J gene. This chain links TRBV12-3 or TRBV12-4 with TRBJ2-5; D unclear. The CDR3 length is 12 residues. Trimming cost V 6 bases and J 5 bases, with 10 bases left between them. The sequenced part of the CDR3 DNA is TGTGCCAGCAGCGGCGGTGTGGAGACC. Encoded protein: CASSGGVET. The whole CDR3 protein is CASSGGVETQYF.

This clone was picked up many times. Read data end 3 residues before the CDR3 end; the end is taken from the germline J gene. This chain joins TRBV20-1 and TRBJ1-4; D call uncertain. Germline CDR1 is DFQATT and CDR2 is SNEGSKA (reference sequence). Trimming removed 3 bases at V and 8 bases at J, with 16 bases between. This CDR3 has 14 residues. The CDR3 reads CSASRQARREKLFF. The DNA read from the CDR3 is TGCAGTGCTAGCAGGCAGGCGAGGAGGGAAAAA.

The sample holds many counts of this clone. Coverage ceases 3 residues before the CDR3 finishes, and the germline J gene fills in the end. The J gene is TRBJ2-2, the V gene TRBV7-6; the match to TRBD2 covers 11 bases. Losses at the gene ends were 3 bases for V and 8 bases for J; bases not matched to a gene: 11. CDR3 length: 17 amino acids. CDR1 is SGHVS and CDR2 is FNYEAQ in the germline V gene. The CDR3 protein is CASSFYLTSGIGGELFF. Incomplete CDR3 DNA: TGTGCCAGCAGCTTTTATTTGACTAGCGGGATAGGAGGGGAG.

This clone was counted ten times or more. With the read ending 3 residues before the CDR3 end, the germline J gene is used to fill in that end. V is TRBV20-1 and J is TRBJ2-3, with 9 bases identical to TRBD2. V lost 0 bases to trimming and J lost 5 bases; unmatched junction nucleotides: 21. From germline, CDR1 is DFQATT and CDR2 SNEGSKA (reference sequence). The CDR3 sequence is 20 residues long. CDR3 DNA (partial): TGCAGTGCTAGAGATCATGGGAAGGTTGGGTCTAGCGGGATGGTAGATACG. This translates into CSARDHGKVGSSGMVDT. The whole CDR3 sequence is CSARDHGKVGSSGMVDTQYF.

This clone was detected only a few times. The read stops 3 residues short of the end of the CDR3; the missing end is completed from the germline J gene. The genes are TRBV2 and TRBJ2-1; 7 nucleotides agree with TRBD1. From germline, CDR1 is SNHLY and CDR2 FYNNEI. V trimming: 6 bases; J trimming: 4 bases; junction bases outside the gene matches: 6. The CDR3 sequence is 14 residues long. This CDR3 reads CASRGDSLYNEQFF. The part of the CDR3 DNA that was read is TGTGCCAGCAGGGGGGACAGTTTATACAATGAG.

This clone was seen ten or more times. The CDR3 end lies 3 residues beyond the end of the read and is filled in from the germline J gene. The chain links TRBV7-2 to TRBJ2-5; D ambiguous. V lost 1 base and J lost 4, with 10 bases in between. CDR1 is SGHTA, CDR2 FQGNSA, per germline. The CDR3 spans 14 residues. The DNA read from the CDR3 is TGTGCCAGCAGCTTAGTATCCCCGGGAGAGACC. It codes for CASSLVSPGET. The whole CDR3 reads CASSLVSPGETQYF.

There are many counts of this clone. The observed sequence ends 3 residues before the CDR3 terminus, with the missing tail filled in from the germline J gene. This sequence joins TRBV14 and TRBJ1-5; D call uncertain. Trimming removed 5 bases from V and 0 bases from J, with 23 bases in between. The CDR3 has 19 residues. Germline V gene sequence: CDR1 SGHDN, CDR2 FVKESK. The CDR3 sequence is CASSAIGVPRAYSNQPQHF. CDR3 bases read: TGTGCCAGCAGCGCCATCGGGGTCCCACGGGCCTATAGCAATCAGCCC.